This T cell receptor beta chain was documented in a study of CD8 T cells in Susac syndrome (dated by TCRdb to about 2019). General notes on the study: Whether CD8+ T cell activation and differentiation in Susac syndrome was antigen driven was tested using repertoire sequencing. Points the paper makes about the study in general: The number of individuals in the TCR sequencing and HLA analysis was acknowledged as relatively small.

For this clonotype: Its antigen target is currently unknown. Within one base of it there is no much larger clone, and no base qualities were kept.

Peripheral blood CD8+ and CD4+ T cells from healthy donors, Susac syndrome patients and multiple sclerosis patients were profiled using high-throughput TCR beta sequencing. The multiple sclerosis controls were treatment-naive patients whose relapsing-remitting disease, either stable or active, fulfilled the revised McDonald criteria. Bulk CD8+ and CD4+ T cells were purified by magnetic negative isolation, whereas CD8+ TEMRA cells were enriched by FACS. Blood was collected in EDTA tubes and processed within 24 hours, with PBMCs isolated through density gradient centrifugation. PBMCs intended for TCR sequencing were frozen in liquid nitrogen and were later thawed in a 37 degrees C water bath. Purity of sorted or isolated CD4+, CD8+ and CD8+ TEMRA cells was at least 90%. RNA was extracted with the RNeasy kit and 0.5 to 1 ug was reverse transcribed using random hexamers. The immunoSEQ multiplex PCR assay, covering 54 Vbeta and 13 Jbeta segments, was used to amplify TCR beta CDR3 regions. PCR amplification bias was corrected by using a synthetic template baseline for primer optimization and computational correction. Per the authors' processing: Reads were annotated to V, D and J genes per IMGT and analyzed with immunoSEQ Analyzer, keeping only productive sequences. Clonality was calculated as one minus the Shannon entropy normalized by log2 of the number of productive unique sequences. Public and private clones were assessed among the 100 most prevalent clones of each patient and control. Clones were defined as Susac-specific when absent from the healthy and MS cohorts, from about a thousand published viral clones and from other ImmuneACCESS disease sequences. TCRdb trimmed the raw reads at Q25, called clones with MiXCR and kept productive beta chains. Under each unique CDR3 protein, matching rows form one entry showing the most common genes and DNA. TCRdb's processing, not the authors', yielded these V and J calls. Here the sample has about 210,000 distinct CDR3 sequences; nearly 97% occur a single time. About 0.091% of the sample lies in the top ten.

This receptor was identified in a human donor with multiple sclerosis. The sample was CD4+ T cells from PBMCs.

This receptor carries the CDR3 CATSPSGRDEQFF. The bases read TGTGCCACCAGCCCTAGCGGGAGGGATGAGCAGTTCTTC. This chain is built from TRBV15 and TRBJ2-1; 12 bases in between match TRBD2. V ends up 5 bases short and J 8 bases short, with an unmatched junction base count of 1. Including the terminal cysteine and phenylalanine, the CDR3 comprises 13 residues. The retained sequence is limited to the CDR3, 39 bases, with the frame set at the first base. In the germline V gene (reference sequence), CDR1 corresponds to LNHNV and CDR2 to YYDKDF.